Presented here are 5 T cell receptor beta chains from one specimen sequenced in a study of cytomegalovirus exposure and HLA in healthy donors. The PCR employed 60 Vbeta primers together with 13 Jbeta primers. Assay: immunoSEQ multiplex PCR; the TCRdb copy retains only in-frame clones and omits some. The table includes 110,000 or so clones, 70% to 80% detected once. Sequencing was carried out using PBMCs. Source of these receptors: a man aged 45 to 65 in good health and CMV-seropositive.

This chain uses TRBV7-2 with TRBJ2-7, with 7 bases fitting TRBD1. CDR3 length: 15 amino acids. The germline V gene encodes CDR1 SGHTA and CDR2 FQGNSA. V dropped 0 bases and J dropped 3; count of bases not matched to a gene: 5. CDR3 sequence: CASSLAGQEFYEQYF. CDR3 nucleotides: TGTGCCAGCAGCTTAGCAGGACAGGAGTTCTACGAGCAGTACTTC.

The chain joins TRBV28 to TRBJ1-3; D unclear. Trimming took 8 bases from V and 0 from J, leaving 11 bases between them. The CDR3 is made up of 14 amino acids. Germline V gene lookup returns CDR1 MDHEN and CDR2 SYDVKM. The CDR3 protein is CASVQTSSGNTIYF. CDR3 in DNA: TGTGCCAGCGTTCAGACATCCTCTGGAAACACCATATATTTT.

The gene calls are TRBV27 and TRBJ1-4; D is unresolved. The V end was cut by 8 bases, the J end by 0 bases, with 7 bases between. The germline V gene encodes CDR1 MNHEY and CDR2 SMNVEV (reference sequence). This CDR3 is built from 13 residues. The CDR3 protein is CASRFATNEKLFF. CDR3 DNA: TGTGCCAGCCGGTTTGCAACTAATGAAAAACTGTTTTTT.

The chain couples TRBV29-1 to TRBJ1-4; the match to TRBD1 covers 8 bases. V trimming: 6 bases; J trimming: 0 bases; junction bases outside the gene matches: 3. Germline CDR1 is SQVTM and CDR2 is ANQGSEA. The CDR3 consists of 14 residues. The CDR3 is CSVGTGATNEKLFF. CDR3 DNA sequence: TGCAGCGTAGGGACAGGTGCAACTAATGAAAAACTGTTTTTT.

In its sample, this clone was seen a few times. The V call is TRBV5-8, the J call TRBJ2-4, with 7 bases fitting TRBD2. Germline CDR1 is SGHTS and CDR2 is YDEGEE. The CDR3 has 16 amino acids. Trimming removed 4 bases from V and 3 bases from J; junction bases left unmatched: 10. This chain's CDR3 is CASSPERGGVKNIQYF. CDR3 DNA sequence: TGTGCCAGCAGCCCAGAGCGGGGTGGCGTCAAAAACATTCAGTACTTC.